This TCR beta chain was identified during a study of blood T cells in healthy people across ages. Study-wide findings and caveats: It was the long-lived donors that had more naive CD4+ cells and higher diversity than aged donors. Diversity was estimated from one million T cells, and these estimates were considered underestimates. The study found TCR beta diversity correlated strongly with naive T cell percentage.

The CDR3 extends over 14 amino acids. The V gene lost 3 bases and the J gene lost 0 bases, with 6 bases spanning the gap. There are many counts of this clonotype. What it recognizes is unknown. The second PCR ran 7 to 11 cycles with a sample-barcoded 5' primer and J-beta primers. Each cDNA was tagged by a template-switch adaptor containing 12 random nucleotides. TCRdb reprocessed the 5' RACE reads via MiXCR and lists one record per CDR3 protein. This sample yields some 900,000 distinct CDR3 sequences, of which 29% are seen a single time; around a sixth belongs to the top ten. The TCR was taken from a woman older than 75 in good health. V gene TRBV12-3 or TRBV12-4 combines with J gene TRBJ2-4, with D uncertain. Sequenced input: blood. CDR3 in DNA: TGTGCCAGCAGTTTTGAGCTAGCCAAAAACATTCAGTACTTC. Translating gives CASSFELAKNIQYF.